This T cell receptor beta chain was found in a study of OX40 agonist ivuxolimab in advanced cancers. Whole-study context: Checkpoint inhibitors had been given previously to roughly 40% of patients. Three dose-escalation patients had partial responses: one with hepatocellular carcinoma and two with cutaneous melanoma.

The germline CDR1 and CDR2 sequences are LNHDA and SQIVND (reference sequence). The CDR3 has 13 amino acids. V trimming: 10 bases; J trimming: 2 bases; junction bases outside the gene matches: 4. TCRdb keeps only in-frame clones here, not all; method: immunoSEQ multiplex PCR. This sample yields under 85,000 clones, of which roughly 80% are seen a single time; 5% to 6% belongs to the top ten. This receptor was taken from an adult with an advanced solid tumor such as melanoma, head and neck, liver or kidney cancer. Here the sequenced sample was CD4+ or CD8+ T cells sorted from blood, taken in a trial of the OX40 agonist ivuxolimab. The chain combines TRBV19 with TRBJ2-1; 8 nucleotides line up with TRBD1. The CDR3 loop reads CATGTGPYNEQFF. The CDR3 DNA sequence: TGTGCCACCGGGACAGGACCCTACAATGAGCAGTTCTTC.